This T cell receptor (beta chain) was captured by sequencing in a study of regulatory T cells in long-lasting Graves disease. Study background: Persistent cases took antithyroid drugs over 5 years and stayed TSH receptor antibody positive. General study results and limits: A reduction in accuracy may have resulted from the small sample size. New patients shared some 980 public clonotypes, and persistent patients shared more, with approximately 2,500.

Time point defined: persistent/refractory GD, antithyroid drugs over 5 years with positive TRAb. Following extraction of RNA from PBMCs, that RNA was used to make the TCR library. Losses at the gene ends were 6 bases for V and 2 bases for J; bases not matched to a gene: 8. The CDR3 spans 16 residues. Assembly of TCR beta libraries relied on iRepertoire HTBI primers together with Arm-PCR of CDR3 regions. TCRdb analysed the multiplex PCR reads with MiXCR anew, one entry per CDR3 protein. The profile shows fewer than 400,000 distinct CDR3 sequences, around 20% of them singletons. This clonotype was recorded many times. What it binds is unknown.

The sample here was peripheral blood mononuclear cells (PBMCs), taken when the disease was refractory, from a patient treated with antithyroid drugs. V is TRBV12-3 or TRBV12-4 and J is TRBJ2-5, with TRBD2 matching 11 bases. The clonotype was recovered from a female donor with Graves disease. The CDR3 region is CASSPWGLAAQETQYF. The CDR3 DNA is TGTGCCAGCAGCCCCTGGGGACTAGCGGCACAAGAGACCCAGTACTTC.